The 27 T cell receptor beta chains given below trace back to one sample, sequenced in a study of T-cell reconstitution after alpha-beta-depleted transplantation in children. The library targeted TCRbeta and was prepared with unique molecular identifiers. Each CDR3 protein is one row after TCRdb ran MiXCR on the PCR reads. The sample shows about 610,000 distinct CDR3 sequences, over 9.5% of them seen only once. Sequences were derived from PBMCs from the stem cell graft donor, sampled from the stem cell graft. All receptors derive from a human donor who donated a stem cell graft to a child with acute myeloid leukemia.

This clonotype was seen at least ten times. This chain links TRBV6-2 or TRBV6-3 with TRBJ2-1, with TRBD2 identical over 9 bases. This CDR3 is built from 17 residues. Germline V gives CDR1 MNHEY, CDR2 SVGEGT. The ends lost 11 bases at V and 1 base at J; junction bases unmatched: 15. The DNA for the CDR3 is TGTGCCTCCGTGTCAGCGGGAGGAGCTGTATCCTACAATGAGCAGTTCTTC. As protein: CASVSAGGAVSYNEQFF.

This clonotype appeared many times. The rearrangement joins TRBV7-9 to TRBJ2-2; 9 positions agree with TRBD2. In germline, CDR1 is SEHNR, CDR2 FQNEAQ (reference sequence). The V and J ends lost 5 bases and 7 bases, in that order; junction bases with no gene match: 5. This CDR3 contains 14 residues. The CDR3 region is CASSPGTSFGELFF. The CDR3 region has the DNA TGTGCCAGCAGCCCCGGGACTAGCTTCGGGGAGCTGTTTTTT.

The V gene is TRBV11-1, the J gene TRBJ1-2; D remains unclear. The CDR3 is 19 residues long. Germline CDR1 SGHAT, CDR2 FQDESV (reference sequence). V gave up 4 bases and J gave up 2 bases, with 26 bases separating them. In DNA, the CDR3 is TGTGCCAGCAGCTCTTACCTTTCCGGACGAGCGACCCTAAACTATGGCTACACCTTC. It specifies CASSSYLSGRATLNYGYTF.

The chain combines TRBV6-2 or TRBV6-3 with TRBJ2-7, with 8 bases fitting TRBD1. The CDR3 has 16 residues. V shed 5 bases, J shed 1 base, and the junction held 10 bases outside the gene matches. Germline V gives CDR1 MNHEY, CDR2 SVGEGT. CDR3: CASSPDTGGKSYEQYF. The CDR3 nucleotides are TGTGCCAGCAGTCCGGATACAGGGGGGAAATCCTACGAGCAGTACTTC.

Only a few counts were recorded for this clonotype. The gene calls are TRBV2 and TRBJ2-1; 13 nucleotides align to TRBD2. In germline, CDR1 is SNHLY, CDR2 FYNNEI. There are 17 residues in the CDR3. V shed 4 bases and J 9 bases; nucleotides not matched to a gene: 12. CDR3 sequence reads: CASSAYRGTSGTLEQFF. Here the CDR3 DNA reads TGTGCCAGCAGTGCTTATCGCGGGACTAGCGGGACTCTTGAGCAGTTCTTC.

Only a few counts were recorded for this clonotype. The rearrangement uses TRBV20-1 and TRBJ1-2, with 9 bases aligning to TRBD1. Germline trimming cut 2 bases from V and 4 bases from J; bases unmatched to any gene: 5. This CDR3 has 14 residues. Looked up from germline, CDR1 is DFQATT and CDR2 is SNEGSKA (reference sequence). CDR3 region: CSARRTGEGYGYTF. CDR3 DNA: TGCAGTGCTAGAAGGACAGGGGAGGGCTATGGCTACACCTTC.

This clonotype was recorded a few times. The chain uses TRBV12-3 or TRBV12-4 and TRBJ2-1, with a tentative D call TRBD1 (5 bases). The CDR3 covers 13 residues. V was clipped by 2 bases and J by 7 bases, with 9 bases between them. CDR3 sequence reads: CASSLLGANEQFF. CDR3 nucleotides: TGTGCCAGCAGTTTATTAGGGGCAAATGAGCAGTTCTTC.

This clonotype has ten or more counts. The rearrangement links TRBV7-8 to TRBJ1-2; D gene ambiguous. CDR1 is SGHVS and CDR2 is FQNEAQ in the germline V gene. The V and J ends lost 5 bases and 3 bases respectively, with 16 bases between them. The CDR3 loop spans 15 amino acids. The CDR3: CASSRSLSGDYGYTF. CDR3 DNA sequence: TGTGCCAGCAGCCGTTCCCTTAGCGGTGACTATGGCTACACCTTC.

This clonotype was observed many times. V gene TRBV6-5 combines with J gene TRBJ1-1, with D possibly matching TRBD1 (5 bases). Germline values: CDR1 MNHEY, CDR2 SVGAGI. Trimming cost V 6 bases and J 1 base, with 18 bases left between them. CDR3 length: 16 residues. The CDR3 sequence: CASRSLSGAANTEAFF. The CDR3 DNA is TGTGCCAGCAGGTCACTCAGCGGGGCAGCGAACACTGAAGCTTTCTTT.

This clonotype was observed a few times. This chain connects TRBV7-2 to TRBJ1-2; D perhaps matches TRBD1 (5 bases). This CDR3 has 13 residues. Per germline, CDR1 SGHTA and CDR2 FQGNSA. V lost 5 bases and J 4 bases, leaving 11 bases between the germline ends. CDR3 region: CASSVPGLYGYTF. CDR3 sequence (DNA): TGTGCCAGCAGCGTCCCGGGACTCTATGGCTACACCTTC.

This chain joins TRBV20-1 and TRBJ2-1; D is possibly TRBD2 (5 bases). CDR3 length equals 15 residues. The germline V gene has CDR1 DFQATT and CDR2 SNEGSKA (reference sequence). The V and J ends lost 0 bases and 6 bases respectively, with 15 bases between them. CDR3 DNA sequence: TGCAGTGCTAGAGATCTCCGGGAATTTCGCAATGAGCAGTTCTTC. This translates into CSARDLREFRNEQFF.

The table lists this clonotype with a few counts. The DNA of the CDR3 is TGTGCCAGCAGTTTAGCCTCGAGACTAGCGGGAGGGCGGTTTGAGCAGTTCTTC. Amino acid sequence: CASSLASRLAGGRFEQFF. The chain combines TRBV28 with TRBJ2-1; 14 bases are shared with TRBD2. Per germline, CDR1 MDHEN and CDR2 SYDVKM. Losses at the gene ends were 2 bases for V and 9 bases for J; bases not matched to a gene: 12. The CDR3 sequence is 18 residues long.

This clonotype has only a few counts. The V gene is TRBV29-1, the J gene TRBJ1-2, with unresolved D. The germline V gene encodes CDR1 SQVTM and CDR2 ANQGSEA. The CDR3 covers 12 residues. Trimming removed 7 bases from V and 4 bases from J, with 13 bases in between. CDR3 DNA sequence: TGCAGCGCCCCGAGTCCCTTCTATGGCTACACCTTC. Amino acids: CSAPSPFYGYTF.

This clonotype was seen a few times. The genes are TRBV10-3 and TRBJ2-1; D may be TRBD1 or TRBD2 (5 bases each). Germline V gene data show CDR1 as ENHRY and CDR2 as SYGVKD. Trimming left V 4 bases short and J 4 bases short, with 20 bases between. The CDR3 runs to 17 residues. CDR3 residues: CAISGPGRGGGYNEQFF. The CDR3 bases are TGTGCCATCAGTGGTCCAGGGAGAGGTGGGGGATACAATGAGCAGTTCTTC.

This clonotype was seen many times. Here the CDR3 DNA reads TGTGCCAGCAGCCAAGATTTTAGGAACTCTGGAAACACCATATATTTT. It specifies CASSQDFRNSGNTIYF. The rearrangement links TRBV3-1 to TRBJ1-3; D not resolved. CDR3 length equals 16 residues. Germline loops: CDR1 LGHDT, CDR2 YNNKEL (reference sequence). V was clipped by 0 bases and J by 0 bases, with 9 bases between them.

This clonotype came up many times. CDR3 in amino acids: CASSYSPGVSYNEQFF. The CDR3 coding sequence is TGTGCCAGCAGTTACTCGCCAGGAGTCTCCTACAATGAGCAGTTCTTC. This chain joins TRBV6-5 and TRBJ2-1, with no clear D. V dropped 0 bases and J dropped 0 bases, with 9 bases sitting between them. Germline V gene lookup returns CDR1 MNHEY and CDR2 SVGAGI. The CDR3 totals 16 residues.

This chain connects TRBV6-2 or TRBV6-3 to TRBJ1-5; D unclear. Germline V gene lookup returns CDR1 MNHEY and CDR2 SVGEGT. This CDR3 region has 12 residues. Trimming pared 7 bases from V and 6 bases from J, leaving 10 bases between. As DNA, the CDR3 is TGTGCCAGCACCGGAATGGGTCAGCCCCAGCATTTT. The encoded protein is CASTGMGQPQHF.

This sequence joins TRBV12-3 or TRBV12-4 and TRBJ2-2; either TRBD1 or TRBD2 may supply D (6 bases each). The CDR3 totals 14 residues. Trimming removed 3 bases from V and 4 bases from J, with 9 bases in between. The CDR3 coding sequence is TGTGCCAGCAGTTTGGAGGGGGTCACCGGGGAGCTGTTTTTT. Translation: CASSLEGVTGELFF.

The chain uses TRBV7-2 and TRBJ2-2; D uncertain. Per germline, CDR1 SGHTA and CDR2 FQGNSA. Trimming left V 6 bases short and J 4 bases short, with 9 bases between. The CDR3 has 13 residues. The CDR3 here is CASSQMVTGELFF. The CDR3 coding sequence is TGTGCCAGCAGTCAAATGGTCACCGGGGAGCTGTTTTTT.

This chain joins TRBV20-1 and TRBJ2-3, with D uncertain. The CDR3 loop spans 13 amino acids. Per the germline V gene, CDR1 is DFQATT and CDR2 is SNEGSKA (reference sequence). In DNA, the CDR3 is TGCAGCACCGGCCCCACCCCCCAAGATACGCAGTATTTT. Its translation: CSTGPTPQDTQYF.

This clonotype occurred a few times. The rearrangement uses TRBV3-1 and TRBJ2-2; D possibly corresponds to TRBD2 (6 bases). V lost 4 bases to trimming and J lost 0 bases, with 15 bases between them. CDR1 is LGHDT and CDR2 is YNNKEL in the germline V gene (reference sequence). The CDR3 contains 17 residues. CDR3 in DNA: TGTGCCAGCAGCCGTGGCCCGGGAGCGTCGAACACCGGGGAGCTGTTTTTT. Its translation: CASSRGPGASNTGELFF.

The chain recombines TRBV9 with TRBJ2-3, with a tentative D call TRBD2 (5 bases). The length of the CDR3 is 16 residues. Per the germline V gene, CDR1 is SGDLS and CDR2 is YYNGEE. V lost 0 bases and J 2 bases, leaving 13 bases between the germline ends. CDR3 loop: CASSVAHGIFTDTQYF. For the CDR3, the DNA is TGTGCCAGCAGCGTAGCTCACGGGATCTTCACAGATACGCAGTATTTT.

This clonotype appeared a few times. The V and J genes are TRBV12-3 or TRBV12-4 and TRBJ2-7; 11 bases are a match to TRBD2. This CDR3 has 15 residues. Trimming at V came to 6 bases and at J to 1 base, leaving 5 bases not matched to a gene. The CDR3 region has the DNA TGTGCCAGCAGCGACAGACTAGCGGGATCCTACGAGCAGTACTTC. It is translated as CASSDRLAGSYEQYF.

The J gene is TRBJ2-2, the V gene TRBV30; D gene ambiguous. The germline gives CDR1 GTSNPN, CDR2 SVGIG (reference sequence). V was shortened by 4 bases and J by 4 bases, with 7 bases between the two germline ends. CDR3 length equals 12 residues. The CDR3: CAWKESTGELFF. DNA for the CDR3: TGTGCCTGGAAAGAGAGCACCGGGGAGCTGTTTTTT.

This clonotype was counted many times. This chain uses TRBV7-3 with TRBJ1-1; no clear D. Per germline, CDR1 SGHTA and CDR2 FQGTGA. The CDR3 has 15 amino acids. The V gene lost 0 bases and the J gene lost 1 base, with 9 bases spanning the gap. This CDR3 reads CASSLTGGKNTEAFF. For the CDR3, the DNA is TGTGCCAGCAGCTTAACGGGAGGGAAGAACACTGAAGCTTTCTTT.

The chain uses TRBV7-2 and TRBJ2-3; D is uncertain. Between the trimmed V and J ends, which lost 5 bases and 6 bases, there was a span of 18 bases. The germline gives CDR1 SGHTA, CDR2 FQGNSA. This CDR3 is built from 15 residues. The CDR3 nucleotides are TGTGCCAGCAGCAAAGAAGGTCGGCTCCGGGATACGCAGTATTTT. It codes for CASSKEGRLRDTQYF.

This clonotype showed up many times. The chain uses TRBV7-9 and TRBJ2-7, with a weak D call TRBD1 (6 bases). Trimming shortened V by 4 bases and J by 7 bases, and 8 bases separated the two germline ends. This CDR3 is 11 amino acids long. Germline assignment: CDR1 SEHNR and CDR2 FQNEAQ (reference sequence). The CDR3 loop reads CASSSRGEQYF. CDR3 in DNA: TGTGCCAGCAGCTCCAGGGGAGAGCAGTACTTC.